These T cell receptor beta chains were read from a single sample in a study of beta chain features in type 1 diabetes. Using immunoSEQ multiplex PCR, the repertoire was profiled, and TCRdb retains in-frame clones only, with some absent. This sample has 500,000 to 700,000 clones, with around 15% found just once. Sequenced: naive CD4+ T cells from blood. These receptors all stem from a man aged 18 to 30 in good health. Each CDR3 is given with its conserved first and last residue. The D gene is left open where the match is weak. Rows give clone size only sometimes, using once, few, many, or a class for an expanded clone.

j_call	clone_size	v_call	d_call	cdr3_nt	cdr3_aa
TRBJ1-5	NA	TRBV30	NA	TGTGCCTGGAGTGTAGTAAGGTCTTGGGGGTTCCCCGGGGCTCAGCCCCAGCATTTT	CAWSVVRSWGFPGAQPQHF
TRBJ1-2	few	TRBV27	TRBD1	TGTGCCAGCAGCCAAACTCTACCGGGACAGAGCTATGGCTACACCTTC	CASSQTLPGQSYGYTF
TRBJ1-1	few	TRBV29-1	NA	TGCAGCGTTGTTTCCGGTACTGAAGCTTTCTTT	CSVVSGTEAFF
TRBJ1-2	NA	TRBV9	NA	TGTGCCAGCAGCGTAGGCCCGGGGGTGATTTATGGCTACACCTTC	CASSVGPGVIYGYTF
TRBJ1-5	few	TRBV5-6	NA	TGTGCCAGCAGCTTGGACAGTAGCAATCAGCCCCAGCATTTT	CASSLDSSNQPQHF
TRBJ2-2	NA	TRBV7-2	NA	TGTGCCAGCAGCCGACAGAACACCGGGGAGCTGTTTTTT	CASSRQNTGELFF
TRBJ1-2	NA	TRBV28	TRBD1	TGTGCCAGCAGTTTATCCTGGACAGGACAAAGGTCTAACTATGGCTACACCTTC	CASSLSWTGQRSNYGYTF
TRBJ2-5	few	TRBV4-2	NA	TGTGCCAGCAGCCGGGGATCTCCAGCCGGGTTTAAAGAGACCCAGTACTTC	CASSRGSPAGFKETQYF
TRBJ1-1	few	TRBV7-9	NA	TGTGCCAGCAGAGTACAGGGCTTGAACACTGAAGCTTTCTTT	CASRVQGLNTEAFF
TRBJ1-1	NA	TRBV5-1	NA	TGCGCCAGCAGTCCCGAGGGCGCGAACACTGAAGCTTTCTTT	CASSPEGANTEAFF
TRBJ2-1	NA	TRBV5-1	TRBD2	TGCGCCAGCGGGGGGGCCTACAATGAGCAGTTCTTC	CASGGAYNEQFF
TRBJ1-2	NA	TRBV18	NA	TGTGCCAGCTCACCACAGAATAACTATGGCTACACCTTC	CASSPQNNYGYTF
TRBJ2-4	NA	TRBV11-3	TRBD1	TGTGCCAGCAGCTCGGGACAGGGTGGGAACATTCAGTACTTC	CASSSGQGGNIQYF
TRBJ1-2	NA	TRBV6-5	NA	TGTGCCAGTTTCCAGGGCGACTATGGCTACACCTTC	CASFQGDYGYTF
TRBJ2-1	few	TRBV6-7	NA	TGTGCCAGCAGGTTTAGTCACAACTACAATGAGCAGTTCTTC	CASRFSHNYNEQFF
TRBJ2-1	NA	TRBV5-1	NA	TGCGCCAGCAGCTCTTTCCCGGACAGAACATACAATGAGCAGTTCTTC	CASSSFPDRTYNEQFF
TRBJ2-1	few	TRBV25-1	NA	TGTGCCAGCAGTCCCGGGGGCAGGGGAAGCAATGAGCAGTTCTTC	CASSPGGRGSNEQFF
TRBJ2-1	few	TRBV7-2	TRBD2	TGTGCCAGCAGCTCACGTTCCCCGGGACTAGCGGGGGCCAGAGAGTTCTTC	CASSSRSPGLAGAREFF
TRBJ2-5	NA	TRBV6-5	TRBD1	TGTGCCAGCACCCGGACAGGGAGTGAGGAGACCCAGTACTTC	CASTRTGSEETQYF
TRBJ2-5	NA	TRBV7-3	TRBD1	TGTGCCAGCAGCTTAAGACAGGGGGCGAAGGAGCAGTACTTC	CASSLRQGAKEQYF
TRBJ2-2	few	TRBV7-2	TRBD2	TGTGCCAGCAGCTTAGCACCCCTCTTCCCCTTAGCGGGAGCAGCGAACACCGGGGAGCTGTTTTTT	CASSLAPLFPLAGAANTGELFF
TRBJ2-1	once	TRBV7-2	TRBD1	TGTGCCAGCAGCCGACCGGGACAGTACAATGAGCAGTTCTTC	CASSRPGQYNEQFF
TRBJ1-6	few	TRBV27	TRBD1	TGTGCCAGCAGTTTCCGGACAGGAGGGAACTATAATTCACCCCTCCACTTT	CASSFRTGGNYNSPLHF
TRBJ1-5	few	TRBV5-1	NA	TGCGCCAGCAGCTTGGGGCTAAATCAGCCCCAGCATTTT	CASSLGLNQPQHF
TRBJ1-4	few	TRBV6-4	NA	TGTGCCAGCAGTGATCCGGACCGACAGTATGAAAAACTGTTTTTT	CASSDPDRQYEKLFF
TRBJ2-3	few	TRBV10-3	NA	TGTGCCATGAAGAACACAGATACGCAGTATTTT	CAMKNTDTQYF
TRBJ2-3	few	TRBV5-1	NA	TGCGCCAGCAGCTGGAGACAGAGCACAGATACGCAGTATTTT	CASSWRQSTDTQYF
TRBJ2-1	NA	TRBV7-8	TRBD2	TGTGCCAGCATCAAAAGCGGGGGCCCACTTCTCTTC	CASIKSGGPLLF
TRBJ1-1	NA	TRBV7-3	NA	TGTGCCAGCAGTTTGACGGTGATGAACACTGAAGCTTTCTTT	CASSLTVMNTEAFF
TRBJ2-7	few	TRBV11-2	TRBD1	TGTGCCAGCACCCTTCTTCCCCGGGACAGGGGAAAAGTGCAGTACTTC	CASTLLPRDRGKVQYF
TRBJ2-7	NA	TRBV25-1	NA	TGTGCCAGCAGTCGAAAGGACCGTCGGGGCTACGAGCAGTACTTC	CASSRKDRRGYEQYF
TRBJ2-2	NA	TRBV9	NA	TGTGCCAGCAGCGTAGTCGGGGCGCCGAACACCGGGGAGCTGTTTTTT	CASSVVGAPNTGELFF
TRBJ2-2	NA	TRBV7-2	TRBD1	TGTGCCAGCAGCTCAACAGGGGCCACCGGGGAGCTGTTTTTT	CASSSTGATGELFF
TRBJ2-5	NA	TRBV11-1	TRBD2	TGTGCCAGCAGCACCGGGGGGGCCCATGGGAAGACCCAGTACTTC	CASSTGGAHGKTQYF
TRBJ2-1	few	TRBV7-2	NA	TGTGCCAGCAGCTTCGGACCCCTCCGAAGCACCGCCAATGAGCAGTTCTTC	CASSFGPLRSTANEQFF
TRBJ1-2	NA	TRBV29-1	TRBD1	TGCAGCGTTGCAGCCATACTGGGACAGGGCCCCTCTGGCTACACCTTC	CSVAAILGQGPSGYTF
TRBJ1-3	NA	TRBV6-6	NA	TGTGCCAGCATCCTCGGGGGGACAAGTGATGGAAACACCATATATTTT	CASILGGTSDGNTIYF
TRBJ2-2	few	TRBV4-3	TRBD2	TGCGCCAGCAGCCAAGAGGGACTAGCGAACACCGGGGAGCTGTTTTTT	CASSQEGLANTGELFF
TRBJ2-1	few	TRBV6-6	TRBD2	TGTGCCAGCACCGGACTAGCTTACAATGAGCAGTTCTTC	CASTGLAYNEQFF
TRBJ2-1	NA	TRBV7-3	TRBD2	TGTGCCAGCAGCTTACCCTCTCTAGCGGGAGGGATAAAGGAGCAGTTCTTC	CASSLPSLAGGIKEQFF
TRBJ2-7	NA	TRBV7-2	TRBD2	TGTGCCAGCAGCTTAGGTTTGGGGCTAGCGGGAACCGAGCAGTACTTC	CASSLGLGLAGTEQYF
TRBJ2-7	few	TRBV10-3	NA	TGTGCCATCAGTGGAGTTGGGGATGCCTACGAGCAGTACTTC	CAISGVGDAYEQYF
TRBJ2-4	NA	TRBV5-1	NA	TGCGCCAGCAGCTTGGCCGTAAACCCGGACAAAAACATTCAGTACTTC	CASSLAVNPDKNIQYF
TRBJ2-7	NA	TRBV15	NA	TGTGCCACCAGCAGAGAAGTCGCCCAGCAGTACTTC	CATSREVAQQYF
TRBJ2-3	NA	TRBV25-1	NA	TGTGCCAGCAGCGCAGCCTTTAGCACAGATACGCAGTATTTT	CASSAAFSTDTQYF
TRBJ2-2	NA	TRBV19	TRBD2	TGTGCCAGTATAGGACTAGCGGCGGGGGAGCTGTTTTTT	CASIGLAAGELFF